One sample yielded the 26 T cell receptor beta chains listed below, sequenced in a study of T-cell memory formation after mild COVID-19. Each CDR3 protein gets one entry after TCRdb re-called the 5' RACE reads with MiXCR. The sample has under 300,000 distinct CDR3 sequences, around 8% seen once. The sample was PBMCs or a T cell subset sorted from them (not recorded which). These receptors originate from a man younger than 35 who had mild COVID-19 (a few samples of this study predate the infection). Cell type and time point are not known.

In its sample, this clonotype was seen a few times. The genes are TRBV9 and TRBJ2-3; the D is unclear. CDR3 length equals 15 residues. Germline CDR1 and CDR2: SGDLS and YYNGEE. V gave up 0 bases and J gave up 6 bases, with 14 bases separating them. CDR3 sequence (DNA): TGTGCCAGCAGCGTAGTGCTGGGAATCGGGGATACGCAGTATTTT. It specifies CASSVVLGIGDTQYF. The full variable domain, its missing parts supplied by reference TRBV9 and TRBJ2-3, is DSGVTQTPKHLITATGQRVTLRCSPRSGDLSVYWYQQSLDQGLQFLIQYYNGEERAKGNILERFSAQQFPDLHSELNLSSLELGDSALYFCASSVVLGIGDTQYFGPGTRLTVL.

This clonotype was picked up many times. The CDR3 region is CASSPSAGETRAEQFF. The CDR3 DNA reads TGTGCCAGCAGCCCCTCTGCGGGGGAGACCAGGGCTGAGCAGTTCTTC. The chain links TRBV4-2 to TRBJ2-1; 7 bases align to TRBD2. The CDR3 sequence is 16 residues long. The V and J ends lost 4 bases and 9 bases, in that order; junction bases with no gene match: 15. In germline, CDR1 is LGHNA, CDR2 YNFKEQ.

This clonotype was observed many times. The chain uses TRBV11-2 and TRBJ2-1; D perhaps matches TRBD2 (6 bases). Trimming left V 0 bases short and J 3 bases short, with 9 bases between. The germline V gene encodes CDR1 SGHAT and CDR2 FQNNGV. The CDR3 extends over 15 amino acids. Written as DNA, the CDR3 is TGTGCCAGCAGCTTAGACCGGGGGTACTACAATGAGCAGTTCTTC. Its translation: CASSLDRGYYNEQFF.

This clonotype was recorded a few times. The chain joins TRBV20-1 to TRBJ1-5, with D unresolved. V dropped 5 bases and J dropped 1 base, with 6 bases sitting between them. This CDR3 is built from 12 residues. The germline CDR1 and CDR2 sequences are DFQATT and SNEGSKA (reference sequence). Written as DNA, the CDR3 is TGCAGTGCTGCTGACAGCAATCAGCCCCAGCATTTT. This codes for CSAADSNQPQHF.

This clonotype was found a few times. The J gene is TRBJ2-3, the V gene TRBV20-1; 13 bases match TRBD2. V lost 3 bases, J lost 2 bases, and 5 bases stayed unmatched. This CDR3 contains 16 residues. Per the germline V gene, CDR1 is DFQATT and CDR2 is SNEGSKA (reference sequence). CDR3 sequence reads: CSARGTSGVSTDTQYF. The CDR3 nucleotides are TGCAGTGCTAGGGGGACTAGCGGGGTTTCCACAGATACGCAGTATTTT.

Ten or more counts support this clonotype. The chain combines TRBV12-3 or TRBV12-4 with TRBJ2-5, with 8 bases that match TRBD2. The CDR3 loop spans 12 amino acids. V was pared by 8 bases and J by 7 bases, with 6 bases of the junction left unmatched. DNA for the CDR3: TGTGCCAGCGAGAGCGGGAGTGGGACCCAGTACTTC. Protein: CASESGSGTQYF.

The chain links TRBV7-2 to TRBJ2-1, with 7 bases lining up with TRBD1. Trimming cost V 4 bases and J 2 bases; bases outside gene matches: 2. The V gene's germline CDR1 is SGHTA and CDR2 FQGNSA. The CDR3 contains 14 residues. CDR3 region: CASSYGTAYNEQFF. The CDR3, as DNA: TGTGCCAGCAGCTACGGGACAGCCTACAATGAGCAGTTCTTC.

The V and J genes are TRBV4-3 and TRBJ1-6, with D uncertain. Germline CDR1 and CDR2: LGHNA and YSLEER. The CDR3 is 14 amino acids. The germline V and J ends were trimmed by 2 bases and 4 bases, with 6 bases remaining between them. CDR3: CASSQKGYNSPLHF. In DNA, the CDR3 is TGCGCCAGCAGCCAAAAGGGATATAATTCACCCCTCCACTTT.

The CDR3 DNA sequence: TGTGCCAGCAGCGTATCCAGGGAGGGGAACATTCAGTACTTC. This sequence encodes CASSVSREGNIQYF. V usage is TRBV9 and J usage is TRBJ2-4; 7 bases fit TRBD2. The CDR3 sequence is 14 residues long. V lost 1 base and J lost 7; bases outside the gene matches: 5. Germline V gene sequence: CDR1 SGDLS, CDR2 YYNGEE.

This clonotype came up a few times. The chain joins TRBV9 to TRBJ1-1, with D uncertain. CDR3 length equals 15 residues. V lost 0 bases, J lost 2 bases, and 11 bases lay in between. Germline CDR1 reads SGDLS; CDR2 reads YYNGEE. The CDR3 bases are TGTGCCAGCAGCGTAGCTACGGACGGAAACACTGAAGCTTTCTTT. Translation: CASSVATDGNTEAFF. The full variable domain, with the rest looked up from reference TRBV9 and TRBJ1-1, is DSGVTQTPKHLITATGQRVTLRCSPRSGDLSVYWYQQSLDQGLQFLIQYYNGEERAKGNILERFSAQQFPDLHSELNLSSLELGDSALYFCASSVATDGNTEAFFGQGTRLTVV.

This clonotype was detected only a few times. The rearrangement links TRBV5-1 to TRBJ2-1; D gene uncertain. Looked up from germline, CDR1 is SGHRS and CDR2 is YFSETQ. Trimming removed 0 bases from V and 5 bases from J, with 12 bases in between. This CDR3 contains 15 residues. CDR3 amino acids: CASSLGWVVDNEQFF. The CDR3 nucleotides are TGCGCCAGCAGCTTGGGCTGGGTGGTGGACAATGAGCAGTTCTTC.

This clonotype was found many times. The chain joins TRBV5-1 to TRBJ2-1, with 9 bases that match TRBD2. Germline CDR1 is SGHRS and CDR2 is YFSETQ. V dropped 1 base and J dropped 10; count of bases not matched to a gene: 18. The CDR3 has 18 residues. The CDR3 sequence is CASSLSGRPSGVLREQFF. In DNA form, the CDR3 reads TGCGCCAGCAGCTTGAGCGGAAGGCCTAGCGGGGTTCTCAGAGAGCAGTTCTTC.

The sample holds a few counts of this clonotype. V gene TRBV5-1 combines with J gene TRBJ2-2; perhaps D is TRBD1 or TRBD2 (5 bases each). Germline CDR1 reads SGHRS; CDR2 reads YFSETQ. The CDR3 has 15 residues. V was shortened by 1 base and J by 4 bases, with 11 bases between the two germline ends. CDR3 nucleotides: TGCGCCAGCAGCTTGCCCGGGGCGGGCACCGGGGAGCTGTTTTTT. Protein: CASSLPGAGTGELFF.

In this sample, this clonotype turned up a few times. The CDR3 region has the DNA TGCGCCAGCAGGGCGGCGAACACTGAAGCTTTCTTT. Translation gives CASRAANTEAFF. The chain uses TRBV5-1 and TRBJ1-1; D is unclear. This CDR3 is built from 12 residues. V was pared by 5 bases and J by 1 base, with 6 bases between. The germline gives CDR1 SGHRS, CDR2 YFSETQ.

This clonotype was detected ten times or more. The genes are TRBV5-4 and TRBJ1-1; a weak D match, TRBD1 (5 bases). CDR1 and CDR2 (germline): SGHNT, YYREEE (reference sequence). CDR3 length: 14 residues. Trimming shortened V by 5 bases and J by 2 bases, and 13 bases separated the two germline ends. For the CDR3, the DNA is TGTGCCAGCAGACCCGACAGTGACAACACTGAAGCTTTCTTT. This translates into CASRPDSDNTEAFF.

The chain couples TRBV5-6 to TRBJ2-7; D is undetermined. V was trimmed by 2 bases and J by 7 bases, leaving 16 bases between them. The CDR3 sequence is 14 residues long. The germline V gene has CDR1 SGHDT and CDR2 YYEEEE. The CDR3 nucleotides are TGTGCCAGCAGCTTAGGGCGACGCCCACTGGAGCAGTACGTC. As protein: CASSLGRRPLEQYV.

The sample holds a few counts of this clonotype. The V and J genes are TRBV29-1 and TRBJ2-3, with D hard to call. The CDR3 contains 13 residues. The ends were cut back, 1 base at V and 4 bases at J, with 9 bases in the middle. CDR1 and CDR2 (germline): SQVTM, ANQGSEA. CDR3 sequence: CSVEVGWADTQYF. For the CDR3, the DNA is TGCAGCGTTGAAGTCGGGTGGGCAGATACGCAGTATTTT.

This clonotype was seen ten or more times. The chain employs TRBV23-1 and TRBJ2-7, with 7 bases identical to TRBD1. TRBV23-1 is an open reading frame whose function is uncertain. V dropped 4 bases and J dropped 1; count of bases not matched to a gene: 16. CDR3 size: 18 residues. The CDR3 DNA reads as TGCGCCAGCAGTCTCCCGCCCCGACAGGGACGAATATCCTACGAGCAGTACGTC. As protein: CASSLPPRQGRISYEQYV.

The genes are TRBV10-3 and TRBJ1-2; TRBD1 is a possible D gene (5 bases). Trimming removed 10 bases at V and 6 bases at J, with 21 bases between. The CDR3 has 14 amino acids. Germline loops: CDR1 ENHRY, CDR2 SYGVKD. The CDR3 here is CASHYDTGRNGYTF. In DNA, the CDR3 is TGTGCCAGCCACTACGACACAGGAAGGAATGGCTACACCTTC.

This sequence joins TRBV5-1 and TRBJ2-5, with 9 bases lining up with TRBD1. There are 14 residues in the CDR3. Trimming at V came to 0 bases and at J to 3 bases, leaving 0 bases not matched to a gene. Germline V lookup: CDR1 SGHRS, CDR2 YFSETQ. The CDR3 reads CASSLGTGEETQYF. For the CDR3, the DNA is TGCGCCAGCAGCTTGGGGACAGGGGAAGAGACCCAGTACTTC. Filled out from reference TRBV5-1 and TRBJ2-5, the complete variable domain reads KAGVTQTPRYLIKTRGQQVTLSCSPISGHRSVSWYQQTPGQGLQFLFEYFSETQRNKGNFPGRFSGRQFSNSRSEMNVSTLELGDSALYLCASSLGTGEETQYFGPGTRLLVL.

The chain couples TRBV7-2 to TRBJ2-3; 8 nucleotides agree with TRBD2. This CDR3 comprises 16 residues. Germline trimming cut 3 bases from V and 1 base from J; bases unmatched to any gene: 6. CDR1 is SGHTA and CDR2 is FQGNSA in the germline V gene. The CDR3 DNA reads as TGTGCCAGCAGCTTGTTAGCGGGACTTGGCACAGATACGCAGTATTTT. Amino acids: CASSLLAGLGTDTQYF. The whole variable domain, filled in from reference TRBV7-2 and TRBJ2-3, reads GAGVSQSPSNKVTEKGKDVELRCDPISGHTALYWYRQSLGQGLEFLIYFQGNSAPDKSGLPSDRFSAERTGGSVSTLTIQRTQQEDSAVYLCASSLLAGLGTDTQYFGPGTRLTVL.

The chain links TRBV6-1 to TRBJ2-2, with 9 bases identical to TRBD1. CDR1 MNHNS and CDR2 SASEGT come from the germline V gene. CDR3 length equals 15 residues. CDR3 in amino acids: CGGTGLGVNTGELFF. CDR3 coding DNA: TGTGGGGGGACAGGGCTAGGCGTGAACACCGGGGAGCTGTTTTTT.

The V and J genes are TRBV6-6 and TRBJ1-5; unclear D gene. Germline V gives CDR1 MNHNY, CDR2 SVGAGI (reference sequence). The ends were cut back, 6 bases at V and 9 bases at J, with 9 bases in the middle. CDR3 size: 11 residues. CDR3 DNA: TGTGCCAGCAGCCTTCCCGGGCCCCAGCATTTT. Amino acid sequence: CASSLPGPQHF.

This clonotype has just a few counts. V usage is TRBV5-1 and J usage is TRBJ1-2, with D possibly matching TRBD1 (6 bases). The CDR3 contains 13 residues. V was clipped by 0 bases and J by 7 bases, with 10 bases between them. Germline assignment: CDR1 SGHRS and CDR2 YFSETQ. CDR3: CASSLDGQSGYTF. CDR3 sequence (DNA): TGCGCCAGCAGCTTGGACGGACAGAGTGGCTACACCTTC.

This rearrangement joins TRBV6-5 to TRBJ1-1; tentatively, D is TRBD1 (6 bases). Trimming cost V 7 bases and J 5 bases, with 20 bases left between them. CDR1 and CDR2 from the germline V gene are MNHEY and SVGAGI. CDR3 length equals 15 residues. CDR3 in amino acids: CASIPGHPKRTEAFF. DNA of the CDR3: TGTGCCAGCATCCCGGGACACCCTAAACGGACTGAAGCTTTCTTT.

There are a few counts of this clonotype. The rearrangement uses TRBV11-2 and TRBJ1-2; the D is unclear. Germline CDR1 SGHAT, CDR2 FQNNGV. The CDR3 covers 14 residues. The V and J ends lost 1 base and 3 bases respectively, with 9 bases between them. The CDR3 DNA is TGTGCCAGCAGCTTAGGGGAATGGGACTATGGCTACACCTTC. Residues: CASSLGEWDYGYTF.